This T cell receptor (beta chain) was sequenced for a study of beta chain features in type 1 diabetes. This clone was found a few times. Its antigen is unknown. The entirety of the isolated RNA underwent reverse transcription, so expressed TCRB transcripts were sequenced. Profiling relied on immunoSEQ multiplex PCR, and the TCRdb table lists in-frame clones only, not all of them. The data contain hundreds of thousands of clones, around a sixth of them singletons. V was cut by 4 bases and J by 2 bases, with 12 bases left in between. Per germline, CDR1 SGDLS and CDR2 YYNGEE. CDR3 length equals 14 residues. Findings and caveats of the study: The study found that naive, central memory and Treg TCRB repertoires appeared more similar in patients than in healthy donors.

This sequence joins TRBV9 and TRBJ2-5; no definite D call. The sequence derives from a woman aged 18 to 35 in good health. The sequencing sample was made of naive CD4+ T cells from blood. For the CDR3, the DNA is TGTGCCAGCAGCTTTGGACGGGCGCAAGAGACCCAGTACTTC. Protein: CASSFGRAQETQYF.